The 29 T cell receptor beta chains below all came from one sample that was sequenced in a study of T cells in Graves' hyperthyroidism and ophthalmopathy. RNA transcripts yielded amplified TCR beta CDR3 regions. During a first-round RT-PCR of the TCR CDR3, the HTBI primer set was used. From the multiplex PCR reads, TCRdb called clonotypes with MiXCR, one entry per CDR3 protein. The table lists about 740,000 distinct CDR3 sequences, about 14% of them singletons. Input material: blood. These receptors all stem from a young woman with Graves' hyperthyroidism.

The sample holds many counts of this clonotype. The chain links TRBV20-1 to TRBJ2-7; TRBD2 agrees at 7 bases. Germline CDR1 is DFQATT and CDR2 is SNEGSKA (reference sequence). This CDR3 is 13 amino acids long. V was pared by 6 bases and J by 3 bases, with 8 bases of the junction left unmatched. This CDR3 reads CSAGRGGSYEQYF. The CDR3 DNA sequence: TGCAGTGCCGGAAGGGGAGGGAGCTACGAGCAGTACTTC.

The rearrangement links TRBV2 to TRBJ2-7; 9 bases are shared with TRBD1. V lost 6 bases to trimming and J lost 1 base; unmatched junction nucleotides: 7. CDR3 size: 15 residues. The germline V gene has CDR1 SNHLY and CDR2 FYNNEI. Here the CDR3 DNA reads TGTGCCAGCAGCGACTCAGACAGGGGGTCCTACGAGCAGTACTTC. Its protein product is CASSDSDRGSYEQYF.

In its sample, this clonotype was seen a few times. V usage is TRBV28 and J usage is TRBJ2-1; 7 bases are a match to TRBD2. Germline assignment: CDR1 MDHEN and CDR2 SYDVKM. Trimming at V came to 3 bases and at J to 10 bases, leaving 6 bases not matched to a gene. This CDR3 region has 13 residues. CDR3 protein: CASSFLAVGEQFF. In DNA form, the CDR3 reads TGTGCCAGCAGTTTTCTAGCGGTGGGGGAGCAGTTCTTC.

CDR3 bases: TGTGCCACCAGTGATTTGCCAGTTGGGAGCAATCAGCCCCAGCATTTT. Translated: CATSDLPVGSNQPQHF. The chain joins TRBV24-1 to TRBJ1-5; no firm D call. V was clipped by 0 bases and J by 1 base, with 9 bases between them. The CDR3 contains 16 residues. The V gene's germline CDR1 is KGHDR and CDR2 SFDVKD.

This chain connects TRBV19 to TRBJ2-5; D remains ambiguous. Trimming pared 10 bases from V and 2 bases from J, leaving 14 bases between. The CDR3 is 13 residues long. CDR1 LNHDA and CDR2 SQIVND come from the germline V gene (reference sequence). The CDR3 DNA reads TGTGCCACCGCACGGACGTATCAAGAGACCCAGTACTTC. Translating gives CATARTYQETQYF.

This clonotype has only a few counts. The chain links TRBV7-2 to TRBJ1-1; D call uncertain. The CDR3 covers 12 residues. V shed 2 bases and J shed 11 bases, with 12 bases lying between them. Germline V gives CDR1 SGHTA, CDR2 FQGNSA. DNA for the CDR3: TGTGCCAGCAGCTTATTCCCAGCGGGGGCTTTCTTT. Its translation is CASSLFPAGAFF.

The J gene is TRBJ2-1, the V gene TRBV7-9; 8 bases line up with TRBD2. Germline trimming cut 9 bases from V and 0 bases from J; bases unmatched to any gene: 7. The CDR3 is 15 residues long. Germline loops: CDR1 SEHNR, CDR2 FQNEAQ (reference sequence). The CDR3 sequence is CAREGLGSSYNEQFF. In nucleotides, the CDR3 is TGTGCCAGGGAGGGACTAGGCAGCTCCTACAATGAGCAGTTCTTC.

This clonotype was seen only a few times. V and J are TRBV20-1 and TRBJ1-4, with 8 positions matching TRBD1. After removal of 5 bases from V and 3 bases from J, the junction contained 2 bases not matched to a gene. The germline V gene has CDR1 DFQATT and CDR2 SNEGSKA (reference sequence). The CDR3 has 13 amino acids. The CDR3 nucleotides are TGCAGTGCTCCGGGACAGGCTAATGAAAAACTGTTTTTT. This translates into CSAPGQANEKLFF.

This clonotype was picked up a small number of times. The genes are TRBV6-1 and TRBJ2-1; no reliable D call. V was cut by 2 bases and J by 8 bases, with 16 bases left in between. The CDR3 totals 15 residues. CDR1 MNHNS and CDR2 SASEGT come from the germline V gene. The CDR3 DNA reads as TGTGCCAGCAGTGAAAGTGGTCTTAGAAGTCATGAGCAGTTCTTC. Its protein is CASSESGLRSHEQFF.

This clonotype was found many times. The gene calls are TRBV20-1 and TRBJ2-3, with D maybe TRBD2 (5 bases). The germline CDR1 and CDR2 sequences are DFQATT and SNEGSKA (reference sequence). The CDR3 covers 15 residues. Deletions cut 3 bases from V and 4 bases from J, with 17 bases between. Written as DNA, the CDR3 is TGCAGTGCTAGGAGGGTCGGGGTCACGGCAGATACGCAGTATTTT. Protein product: CSARRVGVTADTQYF.

A few counts support this clonotype. This chain links TRBV9 with TRBJ1-1; TRBD1 matches 7 bases. This CDR3 region has 15 residues. In germline, CDR1 is SGDLS, CDR2 YYNGEE. V trimming: 4 bases; J trimming: 1 base; junction bases outside the gene matches: 7. The CDR3 DNA reads TGTGCCAGCAGCAAACGACAGGGCGGGAACACTGAAGCTTTCTTT. Translated: CASSKRQGGNTEAFF.

This clonotype was recorded a few times. The chain is built from TRBV4-1 and TRBJ1-4; unclear D gene. Looked up from germline, CDR1 is MGHRA and CDR2 is YSYEKL. This CDR3 is 15 amino acids long. Trimming pared 1 base from V and 5 bases from J, leaving 11 bases between. CDR3 DNA: TGCGCCAGCAGCCAAGGTCCCCTCGCGAATGAAAAACTGTTTTTT. Translation: CASSQGPLANEKLFF.

This clonotype was counted at least ten times. The chain carries TRBV30 and TRBJ1-1; D might be TRBD1 (5 bases). The CDR3 runs 13 residues. V was trimmed by 7 bases and J by 1 base, leaving 13 bases between them. Per the germline V gene, CDR1 is GTSNPN and CDR2 is SVGIG (reference sequence). The CDR3 DNA is TGTGCCTTAGAACGGGGCCCGAACACTGAAGCTTTCTTT. Translated, it gives CALERGPNTEAFF.

In this sample, this clonotype turned up a few times. This chain joins TRBV5-5 and TRBJ1-5, with D perhaps matching TRBD1 (5 bases). The CDR3 spans 18 residues. The germline V gene has CDR1 SGHKS and CDR2 YYEKEE (reference sequence). V lost 0 bases and J 6 bases, leaving 22 bases between the germline ends. CDR3 coding DNA: TGTGCCAGCAGCTTGGGGGGGGTGGCGGACGGCGTTCGTCAGCCCCAGCATTTT. Protein: CASSLGGVADGVRQPQHF.

This clonotype was seen many times. The chain joins TRBV20-1 to TRBJ2-1; D possibly matches TRBD1 or TRBD2 (5 bases each). V lost 0 bases and J 0 bases, leaving 18 bases between the germline ends. The CDR3 is 18 residues long. Per germline, CDR1 DFQATT and CDR2 SNEGSKA (reference sequence). CDR3 coding DNA: TGCAGTGCTAGAGATGAACGGCCGTGGGGGAGCTCCTACAATGAGCAGTTCTTC. It specifies CSARDERPWGSSYNEQFF.

In its sample, this clonotype was seen a few times. The chain links TRBV7-2 to TRBJ1-2, with D hard to call. In germline, CDR1 is SGHTA, CDR2 FQGNSA. This CDR3 is built from 16 residues. The ends were cut back, 0 bases at V and 0 bases at J, with 11 bases in the middle. CDR3 loop: CASSLALGPANYGYTF. CDR3 nucleotide sequence: TGTGCCAGCAGCTTAGCGTTGGGCCCCGCTAACTATGGCTACACCTTC. The full variable domain, completed using reference TRBV7-2 and TRBJ1-2, is GAGVSQSPSNKVTEKGKDVELRCDPISGHTALYWYRQSLGQGLEFLIYFQGNSAPDKSGLPSDRFSAERTGGSVSTLTIQRTQQEDSAVYLCASSLALGPANYGYTFGSGTRLTVV.

V gene TRBV9 combines with J gene TRBJ2-1; D is possibly TRBD2 (6 bases). The V end lost 2 bases, the J end lost 9 bases, and 18 bases lay between the germline ends. CDR3 length: 15 amino acids. CDR1 and CDR2 from the germline V gene are SGDLS and YYNGEE. CDR3 region: CASSVGTLPPTEQFF. Written as DNA, the CDR3 is TGTGCCAGCAGCGTCGGGACTCTGCCCCCCACTGAGCAGTTCTTC.

This clonotype was detected ten times or more. The chain recombines TRBV11-2 with TRBJ2-3, with D possibly being TRBD1 (5 bases). The CDR3 is made up of 14 amino acids. The ends were cut back, 4 bases at V and 5 bases at J, with 13 bases in the middle. Germline V gives CDR1 SGHAT, CDR2 FQNNGV. The CDR3 sequence: CASSSPSTGDTQYF. The CDR3 coding sequence is TGTGCCAGCAGCTCTCCAAGCACAGGAGATACGCAGTATTTT.

This clonotype was recorded once. The J gene is TRBJ2-7, the V gene TRBV6-5; D is unresolved. CDR1 MNHEY and CDR2 SVGAGI come from the germline V gene. Trimming shortened V by 3 bases and J by 7 bases, and 16 bases separated the two germline ends. This CDR3 has 14 residues. The CDR3 DNA follows: TGTGCCAGCAGTTATGGCGGCCCCCCCCAGGAGCAGTACTTC. It is translated as CASSYGGPPQEQYF.

The table lists this clonotype with a few counts. DNA of the CDR3: TGTGCCAGCAGCTCCAGGACGGGCGAGCAGTACTTC. It yields the protein CASSSRTGEQYF. The chain couples TRBV7-9 to TRBJ2-7; D not resolved. This CDR3 has 12 residues. Trimming took 4 bases from V and 6 from J, leaving 10 bases between them. Per germline, CDR1 SEHNR and CDR2 FQNEAQ (reference sequence).

This clonotype was recorded at least ten times. The rearrangement links TRBV27 to TRBJ2-1; 8 nucleotides line up with TRBD2. Trimming took 5 bases from V and 2 from J; bases not matched to a gene: 11. Germline CDR1 is MNHEY and CDR2 is SMNVEV (reference sequence). The CDR3 loop spans 17 amino acids. CDR3 coding DNA: TGTGCCAGCAGTCCAAGACTAGGGACTAGGGCCTACAATGAGCAGTTCTTC. Its translation is CASSPRLGTRAYNEQFF.

The genes are TRBV12-3 or TRBV12-4 and TRBJ2-1, with 8 bases lining up with TRBD2. This CDR3 spans 14 amino acids. The V segment lost 3 bases and the J segment 13 bases; nucleotides outside the gene matches: 11. CDR3 bases: TGTGCCAGCAGTTTCCTTGGACTAGCCGACCGTCAGTTCTTC. Amino acids: CASSFLGLADRQFF.

This clonotype was counted at least ten times. The chain combines TRBV4-3 with TRBJ2-7; the D gene is possibly TRBD2 (6 bases). Germline lookup yields CDR1 LGHNA and CDR2 YSLEER. V lost 2 bases, J lost 4 bases, and 9 bases lay in between. This CDR3 is built from 13 residues. The DNA of the CDR3 is TGCGCCAGCAGCCAAACGCGGGGTTACGAGCAGTACTTC. It is translated as CASSQTRGYEQYF.

This chain links TRBV19 with TRBJ2-1; TRBD2 matches 8 bases. Germline V gives CDR1 LNHDA, CDR2 SQIVND (reference sequence). The CDR3 has 19 amino acids. V lost 5 bases to trimming and J lost 3 bases; unmatched junction nucleotides: 18. The CDR3: CASSSGLVVRGGHYNEQFF. DNA for the CDR3: TGTGCCAGTAGTTCGGGACTAGTGGTAAGGGGGGGGCACTACAATGAGCAGTTCTTC.

Notes on this clonotype: This sequence may be a read error, since a much larger clone differs from it by one base. The rearrangement joins TRBV12-3 or TRBV12-4 to TRBJ2-3; D tentatively reads TRBD1 or TRBD2 (5 bases each). CDR3 length equals 15 residues. The CDR3 DNA reads as TGTGCCCGCAGCCGGTGGGGGTCTAACACAGATACGCAGTATTTT. Its protein is CARSRWGSNTDTQYF.

This clonotype was counted only a few times. This sequence joins TRBV20-1 and TRBJ2-1; D is possibly TRBD2 (6 bases). The CDR3 has 11 residues. Germline V lookup: CDR1 DFQATT, CDR2 SNEGSKA (reference sequence). CDR3: CSLPAGNEQFF. The CDR3 DNA reads as TGCAGCCTCCCTGCGGGGAATGAGCAGTTCTTC.

This clonotype was picked up a small number of times. The CDR3 nucleotides read TGCGCCAGCAGTGGTGCCCCGGGGGGCGCGGGCACTGAAGCTTTCTTT. Translating it yields CASSGAPGGAGTEAFF. The chain employs TRBV10-1 and TRBJ1-1; a weak D match, TRBD1 (6 bases). The CDR3 totals 16 residues. V was pared by 4 bases and J by 4 bases, with 19 bases between. CDR1 and CDR2 from the germline V gene are WNHNN and SYGVQD (reference sequence).

This clonotype was counted ten times or more. The CDR3 loop is CATSRAGQGANTEAFF. Here the CDR3 DNA reads TGTGCCACCAGCAGAGCGGGACAGGGAGCGAACACTGAAGCTTTCTTT. The chain uses TRBV15 and TRBJ1-1; 9 nucleotides align to TRBD1. Germline V gives CDR1 LNHNV, CDR2 YYDKDF (reference sequence). The J segment lost 1 base and the V segment lost 1 base, leaving 4 bases of the junction unmatched. The CDR3 length is 16 residues.

The chain combines TRBV6-1 with TRBJ1-5; D is possibly TRBD1 (5 bases). CDR1 is MNHNS and CDR2 is SASEGT in the germline V gene. The CDR3 totals 15 residues. The ends were cut back, 7 bases at V and 2 bases at J, with 15 bases in the middle. The CDR3 spells CASIHVGGGNQPQHF. The CDR3 DNA reads as TGTGCCAGCATTCACGTGGGGGGTGGCAATCAGCCCCAGCATTTT.